The rows below give T cell receptor beta chains drawn from one sample of a study of beta chain features in type 1 diabetes. Assay used: immunoSEQ multiplex PCR; TCRdb lists only in-frame clones, some missing. The sample has some 350,000 clones; roughly a tenth are singletons. The sample consisted of central memory CD4+ T cells from blood. These receptors originate from a young man with type 1 diabetes. Both conserved end residues are part of each CDR3. The D gene is left open where the match is weak. For some rows the clone size is stated as once, few or many, or as a class when expanded; others skip it.

abundance,v_gene,d_gene,j_gene,CDR3nt,CDR3aa
many,TRBV7-2,TRBD2,TRBJ2-2,TGTGCCAGCAGCCCCGCGCCCGGGACTAGCGGCACCGGGGAGCTGTTTTTT,CASSPAPGTSGTGELFF
few,TRBV7-9,.,TRBJ1-2,TGTGCCAGCAGCTTCGCCCTGGAAGGGGGCTATGGCTACACCTTC,CASSFALEGGYGYTF
many,TRBV6-1,.,TRBJ1-1,TGTGCCAGCGGGACGGTCATGAACACTGAAGCTTTCTTT,CASGTVMNTEAFF
few,TRBV28,TRBD1,TRBJ1-1,TGCCGGACCGCCCCAGGGGGTGGCATGATAGACACTGAAGCTTTCTTT,CRTAPGGGMIDTEAFF
.,TRBV7-8,.,TRBJ1-1,TGTGCCAGCAGTCAGGAGTTCACTGAAGCTTTCTTT,CASSQEFTEAFF
few,TRBV2,.,TRBJ1-2,TGTGCCAGCAGTGGGCAGGACAATGGCTACACCTTC,CASSGQDNGYTF
.,TRBV9,TRBD2,TRBJ2-5,TGTGCCAGCAGCGTAGAAGGTAGCGGGCTGGGGGGAGAGACCCAGTACTTC,CASSVEGSGLGGETQYF
.,TRBV6-1,.,TRBJ1-5,TGTGCCAGCAGTCCCAATTACAGTGCCAATCAGCCCCAGCATTTT,CASSPNYSANQPQHF
.,TRBV4-2,TRBD2,TRBJ2-1,TGTGCCAGCAGCTTGGGGGCTAGCGGGATAGGCAATGAGCAGTTCTTC,CASSLGASGIGNEQFF
few,TRBV6-6,.,TRBJ1-4,TGTGCCAGCAGTTACTCGACGGGGGGCGCAAAGGAAAAACTGTTTTTT,CASSYSTGGAKEKLFF
few,TRBV6-4,TRBD2,TRBJ2-5,TGTGCCAGCAGTGAAGCTACTAGCGGGATAGGAGAGACCCAGTACTTC,CASSEATSGIGETQYF
few,TRBV19,.,TRBJ1-2,TGTGCCAGTAACAGGCCGGACTATGGCTACACCTTC,CASNRPDYGYTF
many,TRBV7-2,.,TRBJ2-7,TGTGCCAGCAGCGAGATCCGGGCGTACGAGCAGTACTTC,CASSEIRAYEQYF
.,TRBV7-7,.,TRBJ2-1,TGTGCTAGCAGCTCAGGGTACTCTAGCTCCTACAATGAGCAGTTCTTC,CASSSGYSSSYNEQFF
.,TRBV4-1,TRBD1,TRBJ2-7,TGCGCCAGCAGCCACGTTACAGGGGCCCGCTACGAGCAGTACTTC,CASSHVTGARYEQYF
.,TRBV11-2,TRBD1,TRBJ1-5,TGTGCCAGCAGCTTCCAGGGGGATCAGCCCCAGCATTTT,CASSFQGDQPQHF
.,TRBV2,.,TRBJ1-5,TGTGCCAGCAGCGAACTGACAGGACTATATAGCAATCAGCCCCAGCATTTT,CASSELTGLYSNQPQHF
.,TRBV5-1,.,TRBJ2-1,TGCGCCAGCAGCTTCACGGCCAATGAGCAGTTCTTC,CASSFTANEQFF
.,TRBV11-3,TRBD2,TRBJ2-2,TGTGCCAGCAGCTCGACGGCGGGGACTAGCGGGACCGGGGAGCTGTTTTTT,CASSSTAGTSGTGELFF
few,TRBV6-6,TRBD1,TRBJ1-2,TGTGCCAGCAGTTACTCTCCGGGACAGGGTAATGGCTACACCTTC,CASSYSPGQGNGYTF
few,TRBV11-2,.,TRBJ2-2,TGTGCCAGCAGCCCCACTACCGGGGAGCTGTTTTTT,CASSPTTGELFF
.,TRBV28,.,TRBJ1-5,TGTGCCAGCAGTTTGATCAAGGTCCATCAGCCCCAGCATTTT,CASSLIKVHQPQHF
.,TRBV6-1,TRBD1,TRBJ1-2,TGTGCCAGCAGTTTGACAGGGGTCGGGTATGGCTACACCTTC,CASSLTGVGYGYTF
.,TRBV6-5,.,TRBJ2-7,TGTGCCAGCAGTCTAGGAGGGGGCGAGCAGTACTTC,CASSLGGGEQYF
few,TRBV25-1,.,TRBJ1-5,TGTGCCAGCAGTAAAGGTGGGGGAAGTCAGCCCCAGCATTTT,CASSKGGGSQPQHF
few,TRBV28,TRBD1,TRBJ1-2,TGTGCCAGCTCCAGGGGGCTCTGGGGCTACACCTTC,CASSRGLWGYTF
many,TRBV5-1,.,TRBJ2-3,TGCGCCAGCAGCTTGGCCCCGGACACAGATACGCAGTATTTT,CASSLAPDTDTQYF
.,TRBV28,TRBD1,TRBJ2-3,TGTGCCAGCAGTCCAAGGACAGGGATCACAGATACGCAGTATTTT,CASSPRTGITDTQYF
.,TRBV27,TRBD2,TRBJ2-1,TGTGCCAGCAGTTTAGACCCCCCCGGGACTAGAGGGAACAATGAGCAGTTCTTC,CASSLDPPGTRGNNEQFF
few,TRBV30,.,TRBJ2-7,TGTGCCTGGAGTGTAAAACAGACTAATGTGCAGTACTTC,CAWSVKQTNVQYF
few,TRBV2,TRBD2,TRBJ2-1,TGTGCCAGCAGTTCAGGACTAGCAGTGAATGAGCAGTTCTTC,CASSSGLAVNEQFF
.,TRBV6-5,.,TRBJ2-6,TGTGCCAGCAGTACCCCGGGATCTGGGGCCAACGTCCTGACTTTC,CASSTPGSGANVLTF
few,TRBV5-6,.,TRBJ2-5,TGTGCCAGCAGCTTGTGGGCAGGTACCGAGACCCAGTACTTC,CASSLWAGTETQYF
.,TRBV5-8,TRBD2,TRBJ2-2,TGTGCCAGCAGCTTGCGAGATCGGGGGAGGGGAAACACCGGGGAGCTGTTTTTT,CASSLRDRGRGNTGELFF
many,TRBV5-1,.,TRBJ2-1,TGCGCCAGCAGCCCGGGCTCGGGGAATGAGCAGTTCTTC,CASSPGSGNEQFF
few,TRBV15,.,TRBJ2-1,TGTGCCACCAGTAGGTCCCTCTACAATGAGCAGTTCTTC,CATSRSLYNEQFF
few,TRBV30,.,TRBJ2-7,TGTGCCTGGACCCCTCCAGACAGGTACTCCTACGAGCAGTACTTC,CAWTPPDRYSYEQYF
many,TRBV5-6,.,TRBJ1-1,TGTGCCAGCAGCCCGACAAATTCGGTCACTGAAGCTTTCTTT,CASSPTNSVTEAFF
.,TRBV28,.,TRBJ2-3,TGCGCCGCCGATTTACCAGGCACAGATACGCAGTATTTT,CAADLPGTDTQYF
few,TRBV5-4,.,TRBJ2-1,TGTGCCAGCACGGAGGGAGGCTCCTACAATGAGCAGTTCTTC,CASTEGGSYNEQFF
few,TRBV27,.,TRBJ2-3,TGTGCCGCTGGCGGCGGAAACACGGAGTATTTT,CAAGGGNTEYF
few,TRBV6-1,TRBD1,TRBJ1-1,TGTGCCAGCAGCGTCCCGACAGGGGGCACTGAAGCTTTCTTT,CASSVPTGGTEAFF
.,TRBV19,.,TRBJ2-7,TGTGCCACCTCCCCCAGGGTAAACGAGCAGTACTTC,CATSPRVNEQYF
few,TRBV6-1,.,TRBJ2-4,TGTGCCAGCAGTGGGGGCGGGCAGTCCCGCACTAATATAGCCAAAAACATTCAGTACTTC,CASSGGGQSRTNIAKNIQYF
few,TRBV7-3,.,TRBJ2-7,TGTGCCAGCAGCTTTGCTGGAGCCTACGAGCAGTACTTC,CASSFAGAYEQYF